The next 17 T cell receptor beta chains were all read from a single sample in a study of patients and donors after allogeneic stem cell transplantation. MiXCR, run by TCRdb on the RT-PCR reads, gives a single entry per CDR3 protein. The data contain about 960,000 distinct CDR3 sequences, about a sixth of them singletons. Sequenced sample: blood, either unsorted or a sorted T cell fraction (not recorded which). These receptors all stem from a human donor who was either an allogeneic HSCT recipient or a stem cell or donor lymphocyte infusion donor (not recorded which). It is not recorded whose cells these are; they may come from a transplant donor.

Only a few counts were recorded for this clonotype. The chain recombines TRBV7-9 with TRBJ2-1, with D hard to call. The germline V gene encodes CDR1 SEHNR and CDR2 FQNEAQ (reference sequence). Trimming took 3 bases from V and 5 from J, leaving 11 bases between them. CDR3 length equals 14 residues. In DNA, the CDR3 is TGTGCCAGCAGCTTGATTAGGGTCCACAATGAGCAGTTCTTC. Protein product: CASSLIRVHNEQFF.

This clonotype was picked up a small number of times. An end of the junction does not agree with germline; a read error may underlie this. The J gene is TRBJ2-3, the V gene TRBV10-3; TRBD2 might be the D (5 bases). This CDR3 has 9 amino acids. Germline lookup yields CDR1 ENHRY and CDR2 SYGVKD. DNA of the CDR3: TGTGCCATCACTAGCCCTCTTCAGTTT. It is translated as CAITSPLQF.

This clonotype was seen only a few times. V gene TRBV4-1 combines with J gene TRBJ2-7; 9 bases are a match to TRBD2. The V and J ends lost 0 bases and 1 base, in that order; junction bases with no gene match: 13. The CDR3 is 19 amino acids. Germline V gene data show CDR1 as MGHRA and CDR2 as YSYEKL. The CDR3 protein is CASSQDGGLAGIGSYEQYF. CDR3 DNA sequence: TGCGCCAGCAGCCAAGATGGAGGGCTAGCGGGAATCGGTTCCTACGAGCAGTACTTC.

The gene calls are TRBV27 and TRBJ2-5; TRBD1 agrees at 7 bases. V trimming: 4 bases; J trimming: 4 bases; junction bases outside the gene matches: 6. Germline CDR1 is MNHEY and CDR2 is SMNVEV (reference sequence). This CDR3 contains 14 residues. This chain's CDR3 is CASSSVQGRETQYF. DNA of the CDR3: TGTGCCAGCAGTTCGGTACAGGGGCGAGAGACCCAGTACTTC.

This clonotype turned up a few times. V gene TRBV20-1 combines with J gene TRBJ1-5; a weak D match, TRBD1 (5 bases). V was cut by 0 bases and J by 3 bases, with 12 bases left in between. This CDR3 is built from 15 residues. Germline V lookup: CDR1 DFQATT, CDR2 SNEGSKA (reference sequence). The CDR3, as DNA: TGCAGTGCTAGAGATCAGACAGCCTTCAATCAGCCCCAGCATTTT. Translating gives CSARDQTAFNQPQHF.

The V call is TRBV5-1, the J call TRBJ2-1, with 14 bases fitting TRBD2. Germline V CDR1 and CDR2: SGHRS, YFSETQ. The junction had 9 bases not matched to a gene; V was cut back by 2 bases and J by 8 bases. This CDR3 comprises 17 residues. Here the CDR3 reads CASSFKGLAGGHDEQFF. DNA for the CDR3: TGCGCCAGCAGCTTCAAAGGACTAGCGGGGGGTCATGATGAGCAGTTCTTC.

The table lists this clonotype with a few counts. V is TRBV12-3 or TRBV12-4 and J is TRBJ1-2, with unresolved D. V gave up 2 bases and J gave up 5 bases, with 9 bases separating them. The CDR3 is 13 residues long. CDR3 coding DNA: TGTGCCAGCAGTTTACGGCAGGTTTATGGCTACACCTTC. Residues: CASSLRQVYGYTF.

CDR3: CASSPTWTGLYNSPLHF. Here the CDR3 DNA reads TGTGCCAGCAGCCCAACCTGGACAGGGCTCTATAATTCACCCCTCCACTTT. This sequence joins TRBV6-1 and TRBJ1-6; TRBD1 matches at 8 bases. J was trimmed by 3 bases and V by 6 bases; bases with no gene match: 10. CDR3 length: 17 amino acids. CDR1 is MNHNS and CDR2 is SASEGT in the germline V gene.

This clonotype was counted between two and nine times. This chain's CDR3 is CASSESGTVSGELFF. The DNA for the CDR3 is TGTGCCAGCAGTGAATCTGGGACAGTATCCGGGGAGCTGTTTTTT. The chain employs TRBV6-1 and TRBJ2-2, with TRBD1 matching over 7 bases. Germline CDR1 MNHNS, CDR2 SASEGT. With V trimmed by 2 bases and J by 6 bases, 6 bases remained unmatched. The CDR3 is 15 amino acids.

In its sample, this clonotype was seen a few times. The chain recombines TRBV6-1 with TRBJ2-1; 12 bases align to TRBD2. This CDR3 contains 15 residues. The germline CDR1 and CDR2 sequences are MNHNS and SASEGT. Losses at the gene ends were 6 bases for V and 4 bases for J; bases not matched to a gene: 4. The CDR3 sequence is CASRRTSGEYNEQFF. CDR3 bases: TGTGCCAGCAGGAGGACTAGCGGGGAATACAATGAGCAGTTCTTC.

The chain is built from TRBV24-1 and TRBJ2-5; 10 bases fit TRBD1. The germline gives CDR1 KGHDR, CDR2 SFDVKD. The CDR3 has 13 amino acids. V dropped 7 bases and J dropped 5; count of bases not matched to a gene: 3. The CDR3 spells CATRRTGGETQYF. The CDR3 bases are TGTGCCACCAGAAGGACAGGGGGGGAGACCCAGTACTTC.

The chain employs TRBV20-1 and TRBJ2-2; 7 bases align to TRBD1. This CDR3 has 14 residues. V shed 5 bases and J 5 bases; nucleotides not matched to a gene: 8. Germline lookup yields CDR1 DFQATT and CDR2 SNEGSKA (reference sequence). For the CDR3, the DNA is TGCAGTGCTCGAAGACAGGGTGATACCGGGGAGCTGTTTTTT. It yields the protein CSARRQGDTGELFF.

This clonotype was counted only a few times. J is TRBJ2-2 and V is TRBV5-1; the D is unclear. V was shortened by 2 bases and J by 1 base, with 6 bases between the two germline ends. Germline V gene sequence: CDR1 SGHRS, CDR2 YFSETQ. The CDR3 length is 14 residues. CDR3 in DNA: TGCGCCAGCAGCTTTGGAGAGAACACCGGGGAGCTGTTTTTT. Protein product: CASSFGENTGELFF.

The V and J genes are TRBV2 and TRBJ1-1; D may be TRBD1 (5 bases). V gave up 11 bases and J gave up 4 bases, with 17 bases separating them. The germline gives CDR1 SNHLY, CDR2 FYNNEI. The CDR3 totals 13 residues. The CDR3 is CAFSSGGGTEAFF. The CDR3 nucleotides are TGTGCCTTCTCTTCGGGGGGAGGCACTGAAGCTTTCTTT.

The rearrangement uses TRBV9 and TRBJ2-1; TRBD2 agrees at 8 bases. The CDR3 spans 15 residues. Looked up from germline, CDR1 is SGDLS and CDR2 is YYNGEE. V dropped 0 bases and J dropped 8; count of bases not matched to a gene: 7. This CDR3 is CASSVVGTRGDEQFF. The DNA of the CDR3 is TGTGCCAGCAGCGTAGTGGGGACTAGGGGCGATGAGCAGTTCTTC.

The chain employs TRBV7-9 and TRBJ2-7; D uncertain. CDR3 length: 13 amino acids. CDR1 SEHNR and CDR2 FQNEAQ come from the germline V gene (reference sequence). Between the trimmed V and J ends, which lost 10 bases and 6 bases, there was a span of 19 bases. CDR3 residues: CATATPQAAEQYF. In DNA, the CDR3 is TGTGCCACCGCAACTCCCCAGGCTGCCGAGCAGTACTTC.

This rearrangement joins TRBV7-3 to TRBJ2-4, with D possibly TRBD1 on 6 matching bases. This CDR3 is built from 15 residues. Trimming left V 5 bases short and J 2 bases short, with 13 bases between. CDR1 and CDR2 (germline): SGHTA, FQGTGA. Written as DNA, the CDR3 is TGTGCCAGCAGCCTCCATGGGGGCACCAAAAACATTCAGTACTTC. Translation: CASSLHGGTKNIQYF.